Below are 29 T cell receptor beta chains sequenced from a single sample in a study of molecular identifiers for immune sequencing clone quantification. MiXCR, run by TCRdb on the PCR reads, gives a single entry per CDR3 protein. The top ten hold about 0.73% of the sample, which has nearly 650,000 distinct CDR3 sequences, over 25% seen once. The specimen sequenced was naive CD8+ T cells from blood, with Jurkat cell RNA spiked in. Subset denoted: FACS-sorted CD8+CD4-CCR7+CD45RA+ naive T cells. All receptors come from a human donor in good health. Some libraries in this study had Jurkat cell RNA spiked in.

Turning to this clonotype: One end of the junction is discordant with germline, which a read error may explain. The J gene is TRBJ1-1, the V gene TRBV27; unclear D gene. Germline V gives CDR1 MNHEY, CDR2 SMNVEV (reference sequence). The CDR3 has 13 residues. The CDR3 loop is CASSLRVDTKAFF. The CDR3 nucleotides read TGTGCCAGCAGTTTAAGGGTAGACACTAAAGCTTTCTTT.

This clonotype was detected once. This chain uses TRBV27 with TRBJ2-5; D is undetermined. CDR1 is MNHEY and CDR2 is SMNVEV in the germline V gene (reference sequence). The CDR3 sequence is 11 residues long. Trimming removed 5 bases from V and 4 bases from J, with 5 bases in between. This CDR3 is CASSMGETQYF. CDR3 nucleotides: TGTGCCAGCAGTATGGGAGAGACCCAGTACTTC.

This clonotype occurred a few times. The chain has TRBV11-2 and TRBJ2-6; 7 bases are a match to TRBD2. This CDR3 contains 15 residues. J gave up 4 bases and V 5 bases, and 5 bases lay outside the gene matches. The germline V gene encodes CDR1 SGHAT and CDR2 FQNNGV. Written as DNA, the CDR3 is TGTGCCAGCAGCCCCACGCGGGGGGGGGCCAACGTCCTGACTTTC. It specifies CASSPTRGGANVLTF.

Comment on this clonotype: Because the CDR3 is missing its conserved closing phenylalanine or tryptophan, this is likely a read error. The gene calls are TRBV7-9 and TRBJ1-2; D remains ambiguous. The CDR3 has 15 amino acids. Germline V CDR1 and CDR2: SEHNR, FQNEAQ (reference sequence). V lost 0 bases, J lost 5 bases, and 13 bases lay in between. DNA for the CDR3: TGTGCCAGCAGCTTAGCGCCAGAAAATGAATATGGCTACACCTCC. Translating gives CASSLAPENEYGYTS.

The chain has TRBV6-5 and TRBJ2-1; possible D gene TRBD2, 5 bases. CDR1 and CDR2 from the germline V gene are MNHEY and SVGAGI. The CDR3 consists of 16 residues. Between the trimmed V and J ends, which lost 7 bases and 7 bases, there was a span of 23 bases. The CDR3 nucleotides are TGTGCCAGCACCTCCCCGGCGGGCGTGATCGAGAATGAGCAGTTCTTC. As protein: CASTSPAGVIENEQFF.

Concerning this clonotype itself: This may be a read error: a much more frequent sequence differs by one nucleotide. The chain combines TRBV20-1 with TRBJ2-7; 7 bases map to TRBD1. CDR1 DFQATT and CDR2 SNEGSKA come from the germline V gene (reference sequence). The CDR3 length is 14 residues. DNA of the CDR3: TGCAGTGCTAGAGATCCTGACAGGGTCTACGAGCAGAACTTC. Its protein product is CSARDPDRVYEQNF.

The rearrangement links TRBV7-6 to TRBJ2-5; 8 positions match TRBD2. The CDR3 runs to 17 residues. Per germline, CDR1 SGHVS and CDR2 FNYEAQ. The J segment lost 7 bases and the V segment lost 5 bases, leaving 18 bases of the junction unmatched. The CDR3 here is CASSARRTSPHVGTQYF. The DNA for the CDR3 is TGTGCCAGCAGCGCTAGACGGACTAGCCCTCACGTAGGGACCCAGTACTTC.

The gene calls are TRBV21-1 and TRBJ1-3. TRBV21-1 is labeled a pseudogene. The CDR3 sequence is 16 residues long. The CDR3 sequence is CASSTTSLSSGNTIYF. CDR3 nucleotide sequence: TGTGCCAGCAGCACAACTTCCTTGAGCTCTGGAAACACCATATATTTT.

The V and J genes are TRBV19 and TRBJ2-7; 12 bases map to TRBD1. This CDR3 comprises 15 residues. CDR1 LNHDA and CDR2 SQIVND come from the germline V gene (reference sequence). V trimming: 4 bases; J trimming: 2 bases; junction bases outside the gene matches: 3. This CDR3 reads CASSTGTGGPYEQYF. CDR3 bases: TGTGCCAGTAGTACTGGGACAGGGGGCCCCTACGAGCAGTACTTC.

In regard to this clonotype: Possible read error: a much larger clone is one base away. V usage is TRBV4-2 and J usage is TRBJ2-7, with D tentatively TRBD1 or TRBD2 (5 bases each). This CDR3 comprises 15 residues. Trimming took 0 bases from V and 1 from J, leaving 10 bases between them. In germline, CDR1 is LGHNA, CDR2 YNFKEQ. The DNA of the CDR3 is TGTGCCAGCAGCCAAGAAGAGGGGTGGTCCTACGAGCAGTACTTC. Its translation: CASSQEEGWSYEQYF.

This clonotype has a count of ten or more. The V gene is TRBV7-9, the J gene TRBJ1-4; D might be TRBD1 (5 bases). Trimming removed 3 bases from V and 1 base from J, with 15 bases in between. The CDR3 covers 17 residues. Germline CDR1 SEHNR, CDR2 FQNEAQ (reference sequence). The CDR3 reads CASSFPITGRTNEKLFF. CDR3 DNA: TGTGCCAGCAGCTTTCCGATAACAGGACGAACTAATGAAAAACTGTTTTTT.

This clonotype was seen a handful of times. The chain joins TRBV21-1 to TRBJ1-4; the table's D call, TRBD1, has no DNA check behind it. TRBV21-1 is reported as a pseudogene. The CDR3 is made up of 17 amino acids. CDR3 DNA: TGTGCCAGCAGCAGTCCGGGACAGGGGGCAACTAATGAAAAACTGTTTTTT. Protein sequence: CASSSPGQGATNEKLFF.

V gene TRBV6-2 or TRBV6-3 combines with J gene TRBJ2-7; TRBD2 is a possible D gene (5 bases). V dropped 1 base and J dropped 7 bases, with 11 bases sitting between them. The CDR3 is made up of 13 amino acids. The germline CDR1 and CDR2 sequences are MNHEY and SVGEGT. The CDR3 loop reads CASSYLFTGEQYF. DNA for the CDR3: TGTGCCAGCAGTTACTTGTTTACGGGGGAGCAGTACTTC.

This clonotype was counted at least ten times. In DNA form, the CDR3 reads TGTGCCAGCAGTTACGGGGGGCGAGAGACCCAGTACTTC. Translated: CASSYGGRETQYF. V is TRBV6-5 and J is TRBJ2-5; D tentatively fits TRBD1 or TRBD2 (6 bases each). Germline values: CDR1 MNHEY, CDR2 SVGAGI. V shed 2 bases and J shed 4 bases, with 8 bases lying between them. This CDR3 region has 13 residues.

About this clonotype itself: A much more abundant neighbour one base away suggests this may be a read error. The chain employs TRBV10-3 and TRBJ2-2, with 8 bases that match TRBD2. Germline CDR1 is ENHRY and CDR2 is SYGVKD. The CDR3 is made up of 17 amino acids. The J segment lost 1 base and the V segment lost 0 bases, leaving 4 bases of the junction unmatched. Here the CDR3 reads CAISESVLAVNTGELFF. The DNA for the CDR3 is TGTGCCATCAGTGAGTCGGTACTAGCGGTGAACACCGGGGAGCTGTTTTTT.

This clonotype has just one count. One base away lies a much larger clone, so this may be a sequencing read error. No conserved phenylalanine or tryptophan ends this CDR3, so it is likely a read error. The chain links TRBV12-5 to TRBJ1-1; perhaps TRBD1 as D (6 bases). This CDR3 spans 13 amino acids. The germline V and J ends were trimmed by 5 bases and 5 bases, with 12 bases remaining between them. Germline CDR1 LGHNT, CDR2 FRNRAP. The CDR3 region has the DNA TGTGCTAGTGGTCTCGAACAGGGTACTGAAGCTTTCTCT. This translates into CASGLEQGTEAFS.

The chain uses TRBV19 and TRBJ1-2; TRBD1 is a possible D gene (6 bases). Deletions cut 6 bases from V and 0 bases from J, with 17 bases between. The CDR3 has 16 amino acids. Looked up from germline, CDR1 is LNHDA and CDR2 is SQIVND (reference sequence). The CDR3: CASRGALAVTNYGYTF. The CDR3, as DNA: TGTGCCAGTAGGGGGGCTTTGGCGGTTACTAACTATGGCTACACCTTC.

This clonotype showed up many times. The chain combines TRBV4-3 with TRBJ1-1; D is ambiguous. Trimming removed 0 bases at V and 6 bases at J, with 5 bases between. Germline-derived CDR1 and CDR2 are LGHNA and YSLEER. CDR3 length: 12 residues. CDR3 in DNA: TGCGCCAGCAGCCAAGACGGGGCTGAAGCTTTCTTT. Its translation is CASSQDGAEAFF.

This clonotype showed up many times. The chain links TRBV29-1 to TRBJ2-7, with TRBD2 matching 9 bases. This CDR3 spans 13 amino acids. The junction had 5 bases not matched to a gene; V was cut back by 1 base and J by 7 bases. Looked up from germline, CDR1 is SQVTM and CDR2 is ANQGSEA. In nucleotides, the CDR3 is TGCAGCGTTGAAGGCCAGGGACTAGCTGAGCAGTACTTC. It is translated as CSVEGQGLAEQYF.

This clonotype was observed at least ten times. The CDR3 DNA follows: TGTGCCAGCAGTTTCCGGACGCGGGCCAGCTCTGGGGCCAACGTCCTGACTTTC. It codes for CASSFRTRASSGANVLTF. This chain uses TRBV6-2 or TRBV6-3 with TRBJ2-6; maybe TRBD2 (5 bases). V lost 4 bases and J lost 0, with 16 bases in between. Germline lookup yields CDR1 MNHEY and CDR2 SVGEGT. This CDR3 has 18 amino acids.

Concerning this clonotype itself: One base away lies a much larger clone, so this may be a sequencing read error. Here the CDR3 DNA reads TGCAGCGCCGCCGACGGGGCGTATCAGCCCCAGCATTTT. This translates into CSAADGAYQPQHF. The V call is TRBV29-1, the J call TRBJ1-5; a possible D gene is TRBD1 (5 bases). V gave up 7 bases and J gave up 5 bases, with 15 bases separating them. The CDR3 runs 13 residues. The germline CDR1 and CDR2 sequences are SQVTM and ANQGSEA.

The table lists this clonotype with many counts. The chain has TRBV7-2 and TRBJ1-4; 7 positions agree with TRBD1. This CDR3 contains 15 residues. With 5 bases clipped from V and 6 bases from J, the junction kept 9 bases outside the gene matches. The germline V gene has CDR1 SGHTA and CDR2 FQGNSA. CDR3 loop: CASSPGQAGDEKLFF. The CDR3 DNA reads as TGTGCCAGCAGCCCAGGACAGGCGGGGGATGAAAAACTGTTTTTT.

This clonotype was picked up many times. The chain links TRBV5-8 to TRBJ2-3; 9 bases fit TRBD1. This CDR3 contains 16 residues. V lost 2 bases and J lost 6; bases outside the gene matches: 10. Germline lookup yields CDR1 SGHTS and CDR2 YDEGEE. CDR3 residues: CASSFGTGRKSDTQYF. The CDR3 DNA is TGTGCCAGCAGCTTCGGGACAGGGCGCAAGTCGGATACGCAGTATTTT.

A remark on this clonotype: With a much larger clone just one base away, this may be a read error. The chain links TRBV4-3 to TRBJ2-1, with a possible D match to TRBD1 (6 bases). CDR3 length: 13 amino acids. Germline V lookup: CDR1 LGHNA, CDR2 YSLEER. CDR3 sequence (DNA): TGCGCCAGCGGCCAAGACAGGAACAATGAGCAGTTCTTC. Translated: CASGQDRNNEQFF.

This clonotype has a handful of counts. The rearrangement joins TRBV6-5 to TRBJ1-1; D call uncertain. The CDR3 consists of 16 residues. Germline V CDR1 and CDR2: MNHEY, SVGAGI. V was clipped by 2 bases and J by 1 base, with 14 bases between them. The CDR3 bases are TGTGCCAGCAGTTACCGTGTTCCAGCCTCGAACACTGAAGCTTTCTTT. Translating gives CASSYRVPASNTEAFF.

Concerning this clonotype itself: A clone one base away is much larger, so this may be a read error. V and J are TRBV21-1 and TRBJ2-4; the table names TRBD1, a call not compared with the DNA. TRBV21-1 is flagged as a pseudogene. The CDR3 totals 17 residues. As DNA, the CDR3 is TGTACCAGCAGCAAAGACCTTGGCGCCGTGTCCAAAAACATTCAGTACTTC. It specifies CTSSKDLGAVSKNIQYF.

This clonotype showed up just a few times. The rearrangement links TRBV11-2 to TRBJ2-7; D may match TRBD1 or TRBD2 (5 bases each). With 5 bases removed from V and 6 bases from J, the gap between germline ends came to 14 bases. Germline V gene lookup returns CDR1 SGHAT and CDR2 FQNNGV. The CDR3 spans 13 residues. CDR3 region: CASSLSPGAEQYF. The CDR3 DNA is TGTGCCAGCAGCCTTAGCCCCGGGGCCGAGCAGTACTTC.

In regard to this clonotype: Given a much more abundant clone one base away, this may be a read error. The chain's CDR3 is CASSLGVTSRLHF. The CDR3 DNA reads as TGTGCCAGCAGTTTGGGGGTGACTTCACGCCTCCACTTT. V usage is TRBV12-3 or TRBV12-4 and J usage is TRBJ1-6; TRBD1 is a possible D gene (5 bases). The CDR3 sequence is 13 residues long.

The chain carries TRBV5-5 and TRBJ2-1, with D hard to call. Germline V CDR1 and CDR2: SGHKS, YYEKEE (reference sequence). V was pared by 1 base and J by 10 bases, with 9 bases between. The length of the CDR3 is 12 residues. The CDR3 DNA reads as TGTGCCAGCAGCTTGACTGGCCGGGAGCAGTTCTTC. The encoded protein is CASSLTGREQFF.